What follows describes a single T cell receptor (beta chain). As handled by the study authors: Reference gene primers were amplified, and this amplification served to estimate nucleated cell counts. Assay used: immunoSEQ multiplex PCR; TCRdb lists only in-frame clones, some missing. The V and J calls and clone size come from that table; D and trimming were worked out from the DNA. This table holds 200,000 or so clones, 60% to 80% found once. Germline CDR1 reads MNHEY; CDR2 reads SVGAGI. Trimming took off 8 bases at V and 1 base at J, with 16 bases between the two ends. CDR3 length: 15 residues. This specimen belongs to a study of blood T cell repertoires in COVID-19. As for the study in general: Sample material is recorded as cDNA or gDNA derived from T cells, B-cell-depleted T cells, or PBMCs.

The clonotype was recovered from a man aged 55 to 70 with active or convalescent COVID-19. Sequencing was done on a sample of peripheral blood. V and J are TRBV6-5 and TRBJ2-3; D perhaps matches TRBD2 (6 bases). This CDR3 is CASAFASDGTDTQYF. CDR3 in DNA: TGTGCCAGCGCGTTCGCTAGCGACGGCACAGATACGCAGTATTTT.